Listed here are 30 T cell receptor beta chains from one sample, sequenced in a study of CD8 T cells in Susac syndrome. The authors reverse transcribed about 0.5 to 1 ug RNA with random hexamers. TCRdb analysed the immunoSEQ multiplex PCR reads with MiXCR anew, one entry per CDR3 protein. The table has roughly 190,000 distinct CDR3 sequences, approximately 94% seen once. The sample was CD4+ T cells from PBMCs. Receptor source: a human donor with Susac syndrome.

This sequence joins TRBV7-3 and TRBJ1-2; TRBD1 is a possible D gene (6 bases). CDR1 SGHTA and CDR2 FQGTGA come from the germline V gene. V lost 5 bases, J lost 4 bases, and 14 bases lay in between. This CDR3 is built from 14 residues. CDR3 sequence (DNA): TGTGCCAGCAGCCCGGGGACACGGGGCTATGGCTACACCTTC. Translated, it gives CASSPGTRGYGYTF.

The chain recombines TRBV7-2 with TRBJ1-1, with D possibly being TRBD1 (5 bases). The CDR3 has 14 residues. From germline, CDR1 is SGHTA and CDR2 FQGNSA. V was pared by 1 base and J by 10 bases, with 16 bases between. The CDR3 loop reads CASSLGGYRVLAFF. CDR3 bases: TGTGCCAGCAGCTTAGGGGGCTACCGGGTCCTAGCTTTCTTT.

The chain has TRBV3-1 and TRBJ2-5, with D unclear. CDR1 and CDR2 from the germline V gene are LGHDT and YNNKEL (reference sequence). V was clipped by 1 base and J by 7 bases, with 10 bases between them. The CDR3 sequence is 13 residues long. The CDR3 nucleotides are TGTGCCAGCAGCCAAGGGCCATCCGGGACCCAGTACTTC. Its translation is CASSQGPSGTQYF.

This sequence joins TRBV29-1 and TRBJ1-2, with no clear D. Germline CDR1 SQVTM, CDR2 ANQGSEA. The CDR3 totals 12 residues. Trimming removed 4 bases at V and 4 bases at J, with 10 bases between. The CDR3 loop is CSVAVGPYGYTF. The CDR3 bases are TGCAGCGTTGCTGTGGGTCCCTATGGCTACACCTTC.

CDR3 protein: CASSKWTGESQPQHF. CDR3 DNA sequence: TGTGCCAGCAGTAAGTGGACAGGGGAAAGTCAGCCCCAGCATTTT. The V gene is TRBV6-2 or TRBV6-3, the J gene TRBJ1-5; 9 bases line up with TRBD1. V trimming: 5 bases; J trimming: 6 bases; junction bases outside the gene matches: 8. This CDR3 is built from 15 residues. The germline V gene encodes CDR1 MNHEY and CDR2 SVGEGT.

This chain connects TRBV5-4 to TRBJ2-2, with 8 bases that match TRBD2. Losses at the gene ends were 3 bases for V and 6 bases for J; bases not matched to a gene: 7. Germline V gene data show CDR1 as SGHNT and CDR2 as YYREEE (reference sequence). The CDR3 has 15 amino acids. As DNA, the CDR3 is TGTGCCAGCAGCTCAGGGACTAGTATTGCCGGGGAGCTGTTTTTT. It translates to CASSSGTSIAGELFF.

CDR3 nucleotide sequence: TGTGCCAGCAGTTACGGTGGAGGGGCGGTAGGTTCACCCCTCCACTTT. Residues: CASSYGGGAVGSPLHF. This chain links TRBV6-5 with TRBJ1-6, with D possibly matching TRBD1 (5 bases). V lost 2 bases, J lost 9 bases, and 17 bases lay in between. There are 16 residues in the CDR3. The germline V gene has CDR1 MNHEY and CDR2 SVGAGI.

The chain employs TRBV11-2 and TRBJ1-2; 8 positions agree with TRBD1. CDR3 size: 14 residues. Unmatched junction bases numbered 5, after V lost 4 bases and J lost 4 bases. The V gene's germline CDR1 is SGHAT and CDR2 FQNNGV. Written as DNA, the CDR3 is TGTGCCAGCAGCTCGGCAGGGGGCGGCTATGGCTACACCTTC. Translating it yields CASSSAGGGYGYTF.

V is TRBV6-5 and J is TRBJ2-7, with TRBD2 matching 7 bases. This CDR3 has 15 residues. V was pared by 0 bases and J by 6 bases, with 8 bases of the junction left unmatched. CDR1 is MNHEY, CDR2 SVGAGI, per germline. The CDR3 DNA sequence: TGTGCCAGCAGTTACTCCTCTCTGCCGGGGGGCGAGCAGTACTTC. Translation: CASSYSSLPGGEQYF.

CDR3 DNA sequence: TGTGCCAGCAGCTTAGGGACAGGGGAATACGAGCAGTACTTC. Residues: CASSLGTGEYEQYF. This sequence joins TRBV11-2 and TRBJ2-7; 9 positions match TRBD1. This CDR3 comprises 14 residues. Per germline, CDR1 SGHAT and CDR2 FQNNGV. The V gene end was trimmed by 1 base and the J gene end by 4 bases; junction bases not matched to a gene: 2.

The chain carries TRBV30 and TRBJ1-6; TRBD1 aligns across 11 bases. This CDR3 is 14 amino acids long. CDR1 and CDR2 (germline): GTSNPN, SVGIG (reference sequence). Trimming at V came to 2 bases and at J to 8 bases, leaving 2 bases not matched to a gene. The CDR3: CAWSKGQGDSPLHF. CDR3 sequence (DNA): TGTGCCTGGAGTAAGGGACAGGGGGATTCACCCCTCCACTTT. Looking up the rest from reference TRBV30 and TRBJ1-6 gives the full variable domain: SQTIHQWPATLVQPVGSPLSLECTVEGTSNPNLYWYRQAAGRGLQLLFYSVGIGQISSEVPQNLSASRPQDRQFILSSKKLLLSDSGFYLCAWSKGQGDSPLHFGNGTRLTVT.

In DNA form, the CDR3 reads TGTGCCAGTCAGATGACATCGGGTTCACCCCTCCACTTT. Translated, it gives CASQMTSGSPLHF. V is TRBV12-3 or TRBV12-4 and J is TRBJ1-6; no definite D call. V lost 9 bases and J lost 9, with 15 bases in between. This CDR3 comprises 13 residues.

The chain employs TRBV7-8 and TRBJ2-5, with TRBD2 matching 7 bases. With 2 bases clipped from V and 4 bases from J, the junction kept 10 bases outside the gene matches. This CDR3 is built from 16 residues. Germline lookup yields CDR1 SGHVS and CDR2 FQNEAQ. The CDR3 spells CASSLSSAGGGETQYF. CDR3 nucleotides: TGTGCCAGCAGCTTATCTAGCGCCGGCGGGGGAGAGACCCAGTACTTC. The full variable domain, rest sourced from reference TRBV7-8 and TRBJ2-5, is GAGVSQSPRYKVAKRGQDVALRCDPISGHVSLFWYQQALGQGPEFLTYFQNEAQLDKSGLPSDRFFAERPEGSVSTLKIQRTQQEDSAVYLCASSLSSAGGGETQYFGPGTRLLVL.

The V gene is TRBV12-3 or TRBV12-4, the J gene TRBJ2-7; D is undetermined. CDR3 length: 13 amino acids. The V end was cut by 5 bases, the J end by 6 bases, with 14 bases between. CDR3 amino acids: CASSLLELSEQYF. The CDR3 coding sequence is TGTGCCAGCAGTCTCCTTGAGTTAAGCGAGCAGTACTTC.

CDR3 sequence reads: CASRLARSRDGETNEKLFF. DNA for the CDR3: TGTGCAAGTCGCTTAGCACGCTCCCGGGACGGGGAAACTAATGAAAAACTGTTTTTT. The V call is TRBV12-2, the J call TRBJ1-4; TRBD1, the table's D call, lacks a check against the DNA. TRBV12-2 is designated a pseudogene. This CDR3 contains 19 residues.

The chain employs TRBV5-4 and TRBJ2-3; D remains unclear. V lost 6 bases and J 1 base, leaving 9 bases between the germline ends. The CDR3 runs 13 residues. The germline V gene has CDR1 SGHNT and CDR2 YYREEE (reference sequence). The DNA of the CDR3 is TGTGCCAGCACCTGGGAAGGCACAGATACGCAGTATTTT. Translated: CASTWEGTDTQYF.

V is TRBV5-6 and J is TRBJ2-6; possibly TRBD2 for D (5 bases). CDR1 and CDR2 (germline): SGHDT, YYEEEE. CDR3 length: 18 residues. Between the trimmed V and J ends, which lost 6 bases and 0 bases, there was a span of 19 bases. CDR3 nucleotide sequence: TGTGCCAGCACACTGCCGGGGTGGGCCGTCTCTGGGGCCAACGTCCTGACTTTC. Translated: CASTLPGWAVSGANVLTF.

The chain links TRBV6-2 or TRBV6-3 to TRBJ2-1; 7 bases line up with TRBD2. V was pared by 6 bases and J by 10 bases, with 12 bases of the junction left unmatched. The CDR3 spans 14 residues. Germline CDR1 reads MNHEY; CDR2 reads SVGEGT. The CDR3, as DNA: TGTGCCAGCAGCCCTCCGGGACTACCCGGGGAGCAGTTCTTC. Residues: CASSPPGLPGEQFF.

The chain has TRBV20-1 and TRBJ2-5; unclear D gene. The germline gives CDR1 DFQATT, CDR2 SNEGSKA (reference sequence). Trimming took off 6 bases at V and 4 bases at J, with 18 bases between the two ends. This CDR3 contains 14 residues. For the CDR3, the DNA is TGCAGTGCGGCCCCAACGTCGGTGGGAGAGACCCAGTACTTC. As protein: CSAAPTSVGETQYF.

This clonotype was seen just once. The chain employs TRBV5-4 and TRBJ2-2; D possibly matches TRBD1 or TRBD2 (5 bases each). Germline V gene data show CDR1 as SGHNT and CDR2 as YYREEE (reference sequence). Trimming took off 2 bases at V and 4 bases at J, with 15 bases between the two ends. CDR3 length: 16 residues. For the CDR3, the DNA is TGTGCCAGCAGCTTTGGCGTCCAGGGACGCACCGGGGAGCTGTTTTTT. Translating it yields CASSFGVQGRTGELFF.

A single count supports this clonotype. The rearrangement uses TRBV4-2 and TRBJ1-1, with D perhaps TRBD1 (5 bases). CDR3 length equals 15 residues. CDR1 is LGHNA and CDR2 is YNFKEQ in the germline V gene. V lost 2 bases and J lost 1, with 11 bases in between. As DNA, the CDR3 is TGTGCCAGCAGCCAAATGAGTCAGGGGAACACTGAAGCTTTCTTT. Residues: CASSQMSQGNTEAFF.

The chain couples TRBV9 to TRBJ1-4; perhaps TRBD1 as D (6 bases). Trimming left V 4 bases short and J 6 bases short, with 13 bases between. Germline loops: CDR1 SGDLS, CDR2 YYNGEE. The CDR3 contains 14 residues. In nucleotides, the CDR3 is TGTGCCAGCAGCCGAAGGGGGGCTGATGAAAAACTGTTTTTT. It is translated as CASSRRGADEKLFF. Full variable domain (missing parts from reference TRBV9 and TRBJ1-4): DSGVTQTPKHLITATGQRVTLRCSPRSGDLSVYWYQQSLDQGLQFLIQYYNGEERAKGNILERFSAQQFPDLHSELNLSSLELGDSALYFCASSRRGADEKLFFGSGTQLSVL.

For this clonotype: Germline is not matched at one junction end, which may reflect a read error. This chain uses TRBV5-1 with TRBJ2-7; D is ambiguous. Germline CDR1 reads SGHRS; CDR2 reads YFSETQ. The CDR3 is 13 amino acids. The CDR3 nucleotides read TGTGCCAGCAGTTTGGCAGGTTCCTACGAGCAGTACTTC. Its translation is CASSLAGSYEQYF.

The chain combines TRBV30 with TRBJ2-1; 8 nucleotides line up with TRBD2. Trimming at V came to 2 bases and at J to 3 bases, leaving 6 bases not matched to a gene. The length of the CDR3 is 15 residues. From germline, CDR1 is GTSNPN and CDR2 SVGIG (reference sequence). The DNA of the CDR3 is TGTGCCTGGAGTAGGAGCGGGGGCTACTACAATGAGCAGTTCTTC. It yields the protein CAWSRSGGYYNEQFF.

This clonotype appeared a single time. The chain recombines TRBV4-2 with TRBJ1-6; D not certain. The CDR3 runs to 14 residues. Germline CDR1 LGHNA, CDR2 YNFKEQ. Trimming shortened V by 0 bases and J by 16 bases, and 16 bases separated the two germline ends. The CDR3 sequence is CASSQDLLGGSLHF. The CDR3 DNA is TGTGCCAGCAGCCAAGATCTGCTAGGAGGGAGTCTCCACTTT.

The genes are TRBV12-2 and TRBJ1-2; TRBD1 is taken as the D call from the table, unchecked against the DNA. TRBV12-2 is given as a pseudogene. This CDR3 comprises 21 residues. The DNA of the CDR3 is TGTGCAAGTCGCTTAGCGACTTACCGGGACAGGGAAGAGACGGCTAACTATGGCTACACCTTC. Its translation: CASRLATYRDREETANYGYTF.

The CDR3 sequence is CASSQDMGGTGNEQFF. DNA of the CDR3: TGTGCCAGCAGCCAAGATATGGGGGGAACCGGTAATGAGCAGTTCTTC. The V and J genes are TRBV4-2 and TRBJ2-1; the D gene is possibly TRBD2 (6 bases). Per the germline V gene, CDR1 is LGHNA and CDR2 is YNFKEQ. CDR3 length: 16 residues. The V end lost 0 bases, the J end lost 7 bases, and 16 bases lay between the germline ends.

J is TRBJ1-2 and V is TRBV12-5; the D is unclear. CDR3 size: 13 residues. CDR1 is LGHNT, CDR2 FRNRAP, per germline. Trimming stripped 5 bases from V and 7 bases from J, with 14 bases between. In DNA form, the CDR3 reads TGTGCTAGTGGTGGCGGAATTGGAAGTGGCTACACCTTC. It codes for CASGGGIGSGYTF.

The gene calls are TRBV7-9 and TRBJ1-3; a possible D gene is TRBD1 (6 bases). Germline-derived CDR1 and CDR2 are SEHNR and FQNEAQ (reference sequence). The CDR3 totals 13 residues. Trimming removed 0 bases at V and 15 bases at J, with 15 bases between. Here the CDR3 DNA reads TGTGCCAGCAGCTTAGCTTCGGACAGCCAAGCATATTTT. This encodes CASSLASDSQAYF.

The gene calls are TRBV18 and TRBJ2-2; D is perhaps TRBD1 or TRBD2 (5 bases each). Trimming removed 5 bases from V and 6 bases from J, with 13 bases in between. CDR1 and CDR2 (germline): KGHSH, LQKENI. The CDR3 contains 14 residues. The CDR3 bases are TGTGCCAGCTCATCGGGACCAATCTCCGGGGAGCTGTTTTTT. Its protein product is CASSSGPISGELFF.